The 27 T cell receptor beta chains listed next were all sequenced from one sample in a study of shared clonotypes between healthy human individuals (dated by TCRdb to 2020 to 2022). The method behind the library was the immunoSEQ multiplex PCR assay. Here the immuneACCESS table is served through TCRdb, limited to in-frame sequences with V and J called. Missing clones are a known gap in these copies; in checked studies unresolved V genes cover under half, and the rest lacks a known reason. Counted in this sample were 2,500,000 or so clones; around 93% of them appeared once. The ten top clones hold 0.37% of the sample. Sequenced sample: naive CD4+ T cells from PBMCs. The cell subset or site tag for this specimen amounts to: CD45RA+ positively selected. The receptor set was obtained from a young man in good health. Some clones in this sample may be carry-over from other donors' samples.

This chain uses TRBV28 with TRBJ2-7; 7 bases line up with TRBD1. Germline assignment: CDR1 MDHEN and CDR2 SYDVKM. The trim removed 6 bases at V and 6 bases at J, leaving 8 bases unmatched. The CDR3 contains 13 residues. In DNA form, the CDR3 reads TGTGCCAGCAGGTGGACAGGTAGTCGCGAGCAGTACTTC. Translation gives CASRWTGSREQYF.

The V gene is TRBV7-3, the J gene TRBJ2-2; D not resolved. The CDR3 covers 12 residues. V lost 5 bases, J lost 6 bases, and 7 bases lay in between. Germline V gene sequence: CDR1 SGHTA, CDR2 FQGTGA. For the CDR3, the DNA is TGTGCCAGCAGCCCCGCCTCCGGGGAGCTGTTTTTT. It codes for CASSPASGELFF.

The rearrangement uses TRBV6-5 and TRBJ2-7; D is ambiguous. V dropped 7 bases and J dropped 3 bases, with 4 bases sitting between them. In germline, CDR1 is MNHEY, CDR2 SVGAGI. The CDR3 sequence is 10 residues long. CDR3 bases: TGTGCCAGCACCCACTACGAGCAGTACTTC. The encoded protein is CASTHYEQYF.

This chain's CDR3 is CASSVTGLIDETQYF. The CDR3 DNA follows: TGTGCCAGCAGCGTAACAGGGCTGATCGATGAGACCCAGTACTTC. V gene TRBV9 combines with J gene TRBJ2-5, with D perhaps matching TRBD1 (6 bases). The V gene lost 1 base and the J gene lost 5 bases, with 15 bases spanning the gap. Germline V CDR1 and CDR2: SGDLS, YYNGEE. CDR3 size: 15 residues.

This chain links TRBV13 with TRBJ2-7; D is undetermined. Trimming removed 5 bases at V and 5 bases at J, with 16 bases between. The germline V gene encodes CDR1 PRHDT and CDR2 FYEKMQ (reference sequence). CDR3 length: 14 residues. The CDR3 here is CASSTTITPHEQYF. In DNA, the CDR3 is TGTGCCAGCAGCACCACGATAACCCCCCACGAGCAGTACTTC.

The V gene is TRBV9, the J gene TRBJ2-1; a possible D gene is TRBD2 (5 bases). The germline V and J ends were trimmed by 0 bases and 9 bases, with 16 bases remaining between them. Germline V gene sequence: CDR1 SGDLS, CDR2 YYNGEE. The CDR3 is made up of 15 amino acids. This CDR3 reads CASSVVLVSMGEQFF. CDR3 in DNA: TGTGCCAGCAGCGTAGTACTAGTTAGCATGGGTGAGCAGTTCTTC.

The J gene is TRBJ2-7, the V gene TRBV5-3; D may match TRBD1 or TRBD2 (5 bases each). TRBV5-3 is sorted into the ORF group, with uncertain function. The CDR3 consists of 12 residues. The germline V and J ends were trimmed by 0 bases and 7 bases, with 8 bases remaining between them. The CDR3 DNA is TGTGCCAGAAGCTTGGCGGGGCGGGAGCAGTACTTC. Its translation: CARSLAGREQYF.

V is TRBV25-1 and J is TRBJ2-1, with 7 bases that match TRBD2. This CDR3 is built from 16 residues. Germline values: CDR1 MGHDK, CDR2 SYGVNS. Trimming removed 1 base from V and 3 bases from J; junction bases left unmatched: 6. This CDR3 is CASSESTGLRYNEQFF. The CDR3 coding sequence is TGTGCCAGCAGTGAATCCACGGGACTACGCTACAATGAGCAGTTCTTC.

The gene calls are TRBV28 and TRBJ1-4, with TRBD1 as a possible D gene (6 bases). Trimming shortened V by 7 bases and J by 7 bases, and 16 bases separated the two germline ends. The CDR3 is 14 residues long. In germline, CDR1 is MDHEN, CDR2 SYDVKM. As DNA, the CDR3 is TGTGCCAGCACCTCCGGGACACTTTCTGAAAAACTGTTTTTT. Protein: CASTSGTLSEKLFF.

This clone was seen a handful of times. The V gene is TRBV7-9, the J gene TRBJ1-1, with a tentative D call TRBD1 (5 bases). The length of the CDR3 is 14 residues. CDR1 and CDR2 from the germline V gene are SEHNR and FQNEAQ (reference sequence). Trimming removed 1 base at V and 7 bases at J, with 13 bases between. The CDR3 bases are TGTGCCAGCAGCTTAGATTTCGAGCAGGGTGAAGCTTTCTTT. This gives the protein CASSLDFEQGEAFF.

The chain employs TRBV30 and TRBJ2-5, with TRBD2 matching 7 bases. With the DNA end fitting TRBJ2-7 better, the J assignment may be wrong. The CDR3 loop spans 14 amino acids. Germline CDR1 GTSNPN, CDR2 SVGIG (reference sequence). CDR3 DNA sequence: TGTGCCTGGAGGTTTGCGGGAGATCTTTACGAGCAGTACTTC. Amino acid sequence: CAWRFAGDLYEQYF.

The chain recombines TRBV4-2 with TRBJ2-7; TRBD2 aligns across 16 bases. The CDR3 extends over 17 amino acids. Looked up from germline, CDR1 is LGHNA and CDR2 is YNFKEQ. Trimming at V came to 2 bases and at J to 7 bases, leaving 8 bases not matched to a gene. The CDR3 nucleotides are TGTGCCAGCAGCCAATACGGGACTAGCGGGAGGGCCGGGGAGCAGTACTTC. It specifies CASSQYGTSGRAGEQYF.

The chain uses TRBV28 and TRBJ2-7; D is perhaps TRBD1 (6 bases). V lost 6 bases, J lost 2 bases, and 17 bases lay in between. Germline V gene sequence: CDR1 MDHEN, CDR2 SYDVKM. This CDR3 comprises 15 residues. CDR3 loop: CASRRPTGFTYEQYF. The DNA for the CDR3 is TGTGCCAGCAGACGCCCGACAGGCTTTACCTACGAGCAGTACTTC. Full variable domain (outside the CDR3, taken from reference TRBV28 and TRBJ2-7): DVKVTQSSRYLVKRTGEKVFLECVQDMDHENMFWYRQDPGLGLRLIYFSYDVKMKEKGDIPEGYSVSREKKERFSLILESASTNQTSMYLCASRRPTGFTYEQYFGPGTRLTVT.

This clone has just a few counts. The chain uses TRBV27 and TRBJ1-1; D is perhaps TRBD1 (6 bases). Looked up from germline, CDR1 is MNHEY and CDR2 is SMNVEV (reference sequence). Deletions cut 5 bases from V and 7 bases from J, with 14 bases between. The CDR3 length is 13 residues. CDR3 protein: CASSPRTVSEAFF. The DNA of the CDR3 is TGTGCCAGCAGTCCCAGGACAGTCAGTGAAGCTTTCTTT.

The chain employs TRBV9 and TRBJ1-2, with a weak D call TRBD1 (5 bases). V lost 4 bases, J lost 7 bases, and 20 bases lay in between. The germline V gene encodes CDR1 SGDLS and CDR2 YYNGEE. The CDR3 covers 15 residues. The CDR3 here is CASSSRPSRDRGYTF. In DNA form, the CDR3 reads TGTGCCAGCAGCTCAAGACCGTCGAGGGACCGTGGCTACACCTTC.

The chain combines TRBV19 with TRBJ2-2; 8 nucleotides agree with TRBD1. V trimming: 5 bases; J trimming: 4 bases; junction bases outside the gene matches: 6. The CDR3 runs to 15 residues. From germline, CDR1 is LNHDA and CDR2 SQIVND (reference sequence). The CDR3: CASSESQGATGELFF. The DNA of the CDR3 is TGTGCCAGTAGTGAGAGTCAGGGGGCCACCGGGGAGCTGTTTTTT.

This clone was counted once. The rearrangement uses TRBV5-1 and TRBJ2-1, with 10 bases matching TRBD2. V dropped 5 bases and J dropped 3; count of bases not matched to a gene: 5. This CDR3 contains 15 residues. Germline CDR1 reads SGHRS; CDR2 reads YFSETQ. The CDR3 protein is CASRPAGGLYNEQFF. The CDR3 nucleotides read TGCGCCAGCAGACCAGCGGGAGGGCTCTACAATGAGCAGTTCTTC.

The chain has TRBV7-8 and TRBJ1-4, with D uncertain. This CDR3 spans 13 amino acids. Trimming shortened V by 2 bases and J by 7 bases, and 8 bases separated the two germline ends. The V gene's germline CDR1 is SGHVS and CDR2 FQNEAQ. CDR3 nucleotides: TGTGCCAGCAGCTTACGGGTGTTTGAAAAACTGTTTTTT. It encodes CASSLRVFEKLFF.

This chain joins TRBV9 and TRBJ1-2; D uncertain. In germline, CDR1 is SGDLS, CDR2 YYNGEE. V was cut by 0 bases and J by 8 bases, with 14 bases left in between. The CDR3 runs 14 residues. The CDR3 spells CASSVDYGKGGYTF. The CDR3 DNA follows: TGTGCCAGCAGCGTAGATTACGGTAAAGGGGGCTACACCTTC. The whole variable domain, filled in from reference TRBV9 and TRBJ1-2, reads DSGVTQTPKHLITATGQRVTLRCSPRSGDLSVYWYQQSLDQGLQFLIQYYNGEERAKGNILERFSAQQFPDLHSELNLSSLELGDSALYFCASSVDYGKGGYTFGSGTRLTVV.

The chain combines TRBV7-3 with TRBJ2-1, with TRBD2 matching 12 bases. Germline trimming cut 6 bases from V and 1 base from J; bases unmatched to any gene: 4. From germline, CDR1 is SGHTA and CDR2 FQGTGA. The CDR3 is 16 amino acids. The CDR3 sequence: CASSSSGRGSYNEQFF. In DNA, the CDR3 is TGTGCCAGCAGTTCTAGCGGGAGGGGGTCCTACAATGAGCAGTTCTTC.

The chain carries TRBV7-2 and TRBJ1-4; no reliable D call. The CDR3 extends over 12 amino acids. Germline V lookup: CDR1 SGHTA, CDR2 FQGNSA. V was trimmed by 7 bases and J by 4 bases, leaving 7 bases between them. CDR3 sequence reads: CASKRLNEKLFF. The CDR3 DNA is TGTGCCAGCAAGCGTCTTAATGAAAAACTGTTTTTT.

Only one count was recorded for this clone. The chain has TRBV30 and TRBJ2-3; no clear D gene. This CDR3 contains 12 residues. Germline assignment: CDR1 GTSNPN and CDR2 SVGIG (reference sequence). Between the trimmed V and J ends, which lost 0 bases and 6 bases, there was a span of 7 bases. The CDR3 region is CAWSVPWDTQYF. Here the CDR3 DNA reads TGTGCCTGGAGTGTTCCTTGGGATACGCAGTATTTT.

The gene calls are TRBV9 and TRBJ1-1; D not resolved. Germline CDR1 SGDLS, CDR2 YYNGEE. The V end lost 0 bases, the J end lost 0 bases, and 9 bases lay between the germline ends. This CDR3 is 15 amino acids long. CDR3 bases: TGTGCCAGCAGCGTAGGATTGGCTGTGAACACTGAAGCTTTCTTT. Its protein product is CASSVGLAVNTEAFF.

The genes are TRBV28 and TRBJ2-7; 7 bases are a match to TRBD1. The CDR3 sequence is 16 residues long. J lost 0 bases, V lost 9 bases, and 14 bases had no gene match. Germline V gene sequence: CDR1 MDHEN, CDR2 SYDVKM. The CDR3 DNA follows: TGTGCCAGTCGATACTGGTCCGGGACAGACTCCTACGAGCAGTACTTC. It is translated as CASRYWSGTDSYEQYF.

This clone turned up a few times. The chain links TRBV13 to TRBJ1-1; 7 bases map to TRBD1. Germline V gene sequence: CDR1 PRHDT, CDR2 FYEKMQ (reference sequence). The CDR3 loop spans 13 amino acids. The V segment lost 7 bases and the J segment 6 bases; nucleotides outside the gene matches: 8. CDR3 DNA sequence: TGTGCCAGCAAAAAGACAGGGCCCGCTGAAGCTTTCTTT. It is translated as CASKKTGPAEAFF. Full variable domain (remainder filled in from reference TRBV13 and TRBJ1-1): AAGVIQSPRHLIKEKRETATLKCYPIPRHDTVYWYQQGPGQDPQFLISFYEKMQSDKGSIPDRFSAQQFSDYHSELNMSSLELGDSALYFCASKKTGPAEAFFGQGTRLTVV.

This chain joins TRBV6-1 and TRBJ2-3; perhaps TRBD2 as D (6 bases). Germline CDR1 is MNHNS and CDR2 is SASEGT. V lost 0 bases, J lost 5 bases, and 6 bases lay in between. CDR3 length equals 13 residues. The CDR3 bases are TGTGCCAGCAGTGAAGCGCGGGGAGATACGCAGTATTTT. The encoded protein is CASSEARGDTQYF.

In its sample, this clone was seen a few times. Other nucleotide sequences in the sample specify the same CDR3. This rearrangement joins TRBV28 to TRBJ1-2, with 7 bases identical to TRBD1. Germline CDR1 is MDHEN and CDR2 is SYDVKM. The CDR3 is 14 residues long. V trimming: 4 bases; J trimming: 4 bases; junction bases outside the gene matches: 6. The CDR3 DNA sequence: TGTGCCAGCAGTTCAGGACAGGCAACCTATGGCTACACCTTC. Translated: CASSSGQATYGYTF.